This T cell receptor beta chain was captured by sequencing in a study of Ad26.COV2.S vaccination and SARS-CoV-2 variants. The table came from immunoSEQ multiplex PCR; TCRdb's copy has only in-frame clones and leaves some out. The data show 300,000 to 350,000 clones, roughly 90% seen once. This clone was recorded once. The antigen remains unidentified. General observations from the study: Possible underestimation of total T cell responses by the TCR breadth and depth analyses was noted. Substantial breadth was reported for post-vaccination spike-specific CD8+ and CD4+ T cells.

Treatment meaning: around 19 received Ad26.COV2.S at low or high dose, single or two shots; roughly five received placebo; per-sample allocation not given. Sampling was performed 63 days after the first vaccine or placebo injection. Based in Boston, the donor was an adult of 18-55 years. Vaccination employed an Ad26 vector expressing the Wuhan-strain SARS-CoV-2 spike. Germline V gene lookup returns CDR1 MNHEY and CDR2 SVGEGT. The CDR3 is made up of 14 amino acids. V lost 1 base, J lost 8 bases, and 14 bases lay in between. This sequence joins TRBV6-2 or TRBV6-3 and TRBJ1-2, with D hard to call. Sequencing used peripheral blood, obtained in a trial of Ad26.COV2.S vaccine versus placebo. This clonotype originated in a person aged 18-60 years who received the Ad26.COV2.S COVID-19 vaccine or a placebo. The CDR3 nucleotides are TGTGCCAGCAGTTACTTCGGGCGAGCGGAGGGCTACACCTTC. Amino acids: CASSYFGRAEGYTF.